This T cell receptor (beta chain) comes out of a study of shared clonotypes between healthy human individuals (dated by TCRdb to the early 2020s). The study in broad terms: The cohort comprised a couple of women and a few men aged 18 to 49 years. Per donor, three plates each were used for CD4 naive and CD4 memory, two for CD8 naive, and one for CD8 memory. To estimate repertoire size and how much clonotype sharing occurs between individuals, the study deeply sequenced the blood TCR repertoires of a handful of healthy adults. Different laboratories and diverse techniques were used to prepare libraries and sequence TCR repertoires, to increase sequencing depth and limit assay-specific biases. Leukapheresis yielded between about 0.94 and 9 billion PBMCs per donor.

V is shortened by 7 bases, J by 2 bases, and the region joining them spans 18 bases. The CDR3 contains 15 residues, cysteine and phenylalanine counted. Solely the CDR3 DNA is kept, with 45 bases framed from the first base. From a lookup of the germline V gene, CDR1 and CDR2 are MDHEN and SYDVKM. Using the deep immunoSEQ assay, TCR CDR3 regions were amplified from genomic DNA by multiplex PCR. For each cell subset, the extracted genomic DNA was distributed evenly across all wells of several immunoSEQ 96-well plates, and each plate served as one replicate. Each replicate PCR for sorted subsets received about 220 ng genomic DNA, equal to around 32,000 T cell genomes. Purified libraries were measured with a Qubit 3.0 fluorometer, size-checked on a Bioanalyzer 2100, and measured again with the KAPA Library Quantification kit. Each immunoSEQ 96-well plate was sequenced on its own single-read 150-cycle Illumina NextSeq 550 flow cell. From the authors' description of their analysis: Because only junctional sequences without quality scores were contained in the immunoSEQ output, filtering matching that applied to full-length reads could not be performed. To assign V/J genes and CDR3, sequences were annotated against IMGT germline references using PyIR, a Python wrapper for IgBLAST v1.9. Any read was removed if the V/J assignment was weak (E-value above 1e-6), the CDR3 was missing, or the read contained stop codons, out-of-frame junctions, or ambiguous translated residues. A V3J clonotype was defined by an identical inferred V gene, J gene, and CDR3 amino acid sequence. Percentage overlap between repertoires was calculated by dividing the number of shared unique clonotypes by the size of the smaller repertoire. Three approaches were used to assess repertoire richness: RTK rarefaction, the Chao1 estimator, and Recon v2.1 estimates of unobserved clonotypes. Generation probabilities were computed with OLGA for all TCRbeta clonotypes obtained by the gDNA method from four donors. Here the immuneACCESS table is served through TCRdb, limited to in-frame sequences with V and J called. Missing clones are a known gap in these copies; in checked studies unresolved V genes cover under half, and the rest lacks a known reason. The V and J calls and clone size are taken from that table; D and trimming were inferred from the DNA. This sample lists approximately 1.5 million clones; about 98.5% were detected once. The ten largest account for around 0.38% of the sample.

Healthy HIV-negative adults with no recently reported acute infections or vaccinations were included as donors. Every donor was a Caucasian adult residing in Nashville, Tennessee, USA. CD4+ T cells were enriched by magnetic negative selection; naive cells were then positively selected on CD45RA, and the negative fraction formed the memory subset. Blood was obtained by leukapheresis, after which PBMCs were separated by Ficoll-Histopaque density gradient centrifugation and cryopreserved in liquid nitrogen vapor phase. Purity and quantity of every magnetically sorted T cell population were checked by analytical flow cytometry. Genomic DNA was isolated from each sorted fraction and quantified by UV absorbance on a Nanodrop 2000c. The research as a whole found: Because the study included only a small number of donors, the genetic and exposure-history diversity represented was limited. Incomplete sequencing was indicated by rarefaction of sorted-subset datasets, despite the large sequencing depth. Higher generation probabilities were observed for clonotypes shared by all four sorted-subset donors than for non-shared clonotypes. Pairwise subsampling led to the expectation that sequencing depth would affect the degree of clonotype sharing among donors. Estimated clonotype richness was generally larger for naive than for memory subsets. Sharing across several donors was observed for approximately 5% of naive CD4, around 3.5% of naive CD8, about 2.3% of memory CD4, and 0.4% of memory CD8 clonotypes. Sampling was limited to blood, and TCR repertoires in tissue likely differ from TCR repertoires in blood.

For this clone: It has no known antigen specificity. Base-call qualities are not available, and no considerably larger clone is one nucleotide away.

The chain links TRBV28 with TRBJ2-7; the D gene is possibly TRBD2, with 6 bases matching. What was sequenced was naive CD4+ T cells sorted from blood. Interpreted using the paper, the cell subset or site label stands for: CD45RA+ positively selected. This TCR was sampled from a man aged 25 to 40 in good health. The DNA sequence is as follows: TGTGCCAGCACCTCGGGGGACGTAGCCCCCTACGAGCAGTACTTC. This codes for CASTSGDVAPYEQYF.